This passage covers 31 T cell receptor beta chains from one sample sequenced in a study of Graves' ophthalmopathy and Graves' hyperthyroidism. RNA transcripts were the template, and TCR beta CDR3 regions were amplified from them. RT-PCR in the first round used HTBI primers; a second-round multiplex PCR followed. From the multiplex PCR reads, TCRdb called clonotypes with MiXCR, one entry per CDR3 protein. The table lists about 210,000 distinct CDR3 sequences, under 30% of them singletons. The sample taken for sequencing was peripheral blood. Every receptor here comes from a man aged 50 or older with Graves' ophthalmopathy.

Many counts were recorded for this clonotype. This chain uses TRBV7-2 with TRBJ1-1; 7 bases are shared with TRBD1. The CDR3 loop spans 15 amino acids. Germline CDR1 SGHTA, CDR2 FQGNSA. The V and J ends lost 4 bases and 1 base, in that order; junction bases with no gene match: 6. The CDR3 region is CASSSTSGGNTEAFF. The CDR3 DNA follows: TGTGCCAGCAGCTCGACTTCAGGGGGGAACACTGAAGCTTTCTTT.

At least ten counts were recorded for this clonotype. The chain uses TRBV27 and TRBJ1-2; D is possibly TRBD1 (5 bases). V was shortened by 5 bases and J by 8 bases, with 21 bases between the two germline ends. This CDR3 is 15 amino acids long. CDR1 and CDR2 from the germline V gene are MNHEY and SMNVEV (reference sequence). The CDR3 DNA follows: TGTGCCAGCAGTCCCCTTGCGGGGGAGGGAAGGGGCTACACCTTC. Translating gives CASSPLAGEGRGYTF.

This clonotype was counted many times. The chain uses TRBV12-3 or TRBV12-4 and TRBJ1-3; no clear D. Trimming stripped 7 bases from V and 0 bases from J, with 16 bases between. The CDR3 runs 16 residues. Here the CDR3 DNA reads TGTGCCAGCATCCCAAAGGGAAGAGGCTCTGGAAACACCATATATTTT. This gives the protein CASIPKGRGSGNTIYF.

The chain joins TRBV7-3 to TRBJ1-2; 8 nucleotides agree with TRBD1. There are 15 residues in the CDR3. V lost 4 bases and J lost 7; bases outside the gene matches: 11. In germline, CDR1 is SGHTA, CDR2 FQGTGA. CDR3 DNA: TGTGCCAGCAGCTCCCCTTGGACAGGGCTGGGTGGCTACACCTTC. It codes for CASSSPWTGLGGYTF.

CDR3 amino acids: CASSHLAGGDYEQYF. The CDR3, as DNA: TGTGCCAGCAGCCATTTAGCGGGAGGGGACTACGAGCAGTACTTC. The chain recombines TRBV12-3 or TRBV12-4 with TRBJ2-7; TRBD2 agrees at 11 bases. This CDR3 is 15 amino acids long. V shed 6 bases and J 3 bases; nucleotides not matched to a gene: 7.

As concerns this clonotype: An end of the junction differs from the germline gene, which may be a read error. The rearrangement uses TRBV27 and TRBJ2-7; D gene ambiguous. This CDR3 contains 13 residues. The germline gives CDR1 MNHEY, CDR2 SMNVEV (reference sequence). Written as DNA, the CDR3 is TGTGCCAGCAGTTTAGGGAAAACCTACGGGCAGTACTTC. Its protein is CASSLGKTYGQYF.

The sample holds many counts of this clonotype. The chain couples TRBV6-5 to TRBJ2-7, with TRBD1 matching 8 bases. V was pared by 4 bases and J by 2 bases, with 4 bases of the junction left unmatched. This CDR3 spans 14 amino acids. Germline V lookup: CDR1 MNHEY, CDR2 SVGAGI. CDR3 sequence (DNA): TGTGCCAGCAGTTCGACAGGGGTAACCTACGAGCAGTACTTC. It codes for CASSSTGVTYEQYF.

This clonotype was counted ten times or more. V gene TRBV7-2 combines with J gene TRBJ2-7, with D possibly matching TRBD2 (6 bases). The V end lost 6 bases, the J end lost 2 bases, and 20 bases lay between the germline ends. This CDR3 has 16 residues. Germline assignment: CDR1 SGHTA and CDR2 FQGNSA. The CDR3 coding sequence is TGTGCCAGCAGAGACCCCGCGGGACTTCTGCCCTACGAGCAGTACTTC. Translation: CASRDPAGLLPYEQYF.

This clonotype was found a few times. The chain's CDR3 is CASSVTEANYEQYF. The CDR3 nucleotides read TGTGCCAGCAGCGTAACGGAAGCAAACTACGAGCAGTACTTC. V is TRBV9 and J is TRBJ2-7, with D hard to call. The V gene lost 1 base and the J gene lost 3 bases, with 11 bases spanning the gap. The length of the CDR3 is 14 residues. Germline lookup yields CDR1 SGDLS and CDR2 YYNGEE.

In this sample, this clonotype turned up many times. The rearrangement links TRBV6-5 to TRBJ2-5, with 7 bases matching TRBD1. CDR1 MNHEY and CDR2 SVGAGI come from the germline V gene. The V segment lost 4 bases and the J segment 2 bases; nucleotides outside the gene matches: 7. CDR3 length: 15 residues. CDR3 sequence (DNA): TGTGCCAGCAGTTTAAACAGGGGATGGCAAGAGACCCAGTACTTC. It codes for CASSLNRGWQETQYF.

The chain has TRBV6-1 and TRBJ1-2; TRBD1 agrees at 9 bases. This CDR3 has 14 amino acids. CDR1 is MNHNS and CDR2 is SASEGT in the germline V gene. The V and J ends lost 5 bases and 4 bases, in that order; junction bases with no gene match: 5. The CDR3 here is CASSTGGASYGYTF. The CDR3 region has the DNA TGTGCCAGCAGTACAGGGGGCGCAAGCTATGGCTACACCTTC.

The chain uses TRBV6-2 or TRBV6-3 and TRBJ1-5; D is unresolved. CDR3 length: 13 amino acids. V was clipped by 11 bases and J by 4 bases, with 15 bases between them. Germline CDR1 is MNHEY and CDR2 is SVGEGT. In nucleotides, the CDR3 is TGTGCCGCACGCAGGAAGGTGAATCAGCCCCAGCATTTT. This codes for CAARRKVNQPQHF.

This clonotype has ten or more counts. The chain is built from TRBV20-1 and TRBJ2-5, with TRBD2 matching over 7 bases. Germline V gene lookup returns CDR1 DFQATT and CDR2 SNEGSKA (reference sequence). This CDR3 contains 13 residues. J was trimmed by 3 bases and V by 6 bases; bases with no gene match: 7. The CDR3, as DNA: TGCAGTGCCCCGTCCGCGGGGGAAGAGACCCAGTACTTC. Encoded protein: CSAPSAGEETQYF.

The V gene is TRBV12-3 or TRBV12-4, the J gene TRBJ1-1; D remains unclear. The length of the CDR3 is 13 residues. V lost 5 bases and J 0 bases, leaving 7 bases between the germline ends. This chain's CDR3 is CASSLPMNTEAFF. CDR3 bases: TGTGCCAGCAGTCTGCCCATGAACACTGAAGCTTTCTTT.

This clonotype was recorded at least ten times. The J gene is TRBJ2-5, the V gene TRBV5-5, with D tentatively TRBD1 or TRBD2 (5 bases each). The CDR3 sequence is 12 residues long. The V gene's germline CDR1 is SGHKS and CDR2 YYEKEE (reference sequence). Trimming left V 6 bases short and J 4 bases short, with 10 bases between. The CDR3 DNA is TGTGCCAGCACCCCAGGGACAGAGACCCAGTACTTC. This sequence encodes CASTPGTETQYF.

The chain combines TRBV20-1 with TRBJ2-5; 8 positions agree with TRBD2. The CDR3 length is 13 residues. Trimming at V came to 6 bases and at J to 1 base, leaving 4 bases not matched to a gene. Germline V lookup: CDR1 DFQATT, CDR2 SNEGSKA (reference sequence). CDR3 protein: CSAGRGGQETQYF. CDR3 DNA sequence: TGCAGTGCCGGGAGGGGAGGCCAAGAGACCCAGTACTTC.

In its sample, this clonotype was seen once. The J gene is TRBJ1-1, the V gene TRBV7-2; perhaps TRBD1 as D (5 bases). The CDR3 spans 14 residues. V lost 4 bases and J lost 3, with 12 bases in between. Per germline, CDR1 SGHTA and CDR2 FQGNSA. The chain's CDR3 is CASSSNPGDTEAFF. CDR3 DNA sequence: TGTGCCAGCAGCTCCAATCCGGGGGACACTGAAGCTTTCTTT.

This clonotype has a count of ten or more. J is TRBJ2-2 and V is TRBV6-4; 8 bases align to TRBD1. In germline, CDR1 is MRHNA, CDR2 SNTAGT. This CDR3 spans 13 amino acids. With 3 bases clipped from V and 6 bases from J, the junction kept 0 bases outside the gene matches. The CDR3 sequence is CASSEQGAGELFF. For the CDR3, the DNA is TGTGCCAGCAGTGAACAGGGGGCCGGGGAGCTGTTTTTT.

CDR3 in amino acids: CASTPGQEGNTIYF. In DNA, the CDR3 is TGTGCCAGCACCCCGGGACAGGAGGGAAACACCATATATTTT. V usage is TRBV12-3 or TRBV12-4 and J usage is TRBJ1-3, with 8 bases matching TRBD1. The V gene end was trimmed by 7 bases and the J gene end by 4 bases; junction bases not matched to a gene: 6. This CDR3 spans 14 amino acids.

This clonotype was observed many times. The CDR3: CASSISLGPYEQYF. The CDR3 coding sequence is TGTGCCAGTAGTATAAGCTTGGGCCCCTACGAGCAGTACTTC. The rearrangement joins TRBV19 to TRBJ2-7; D is uncertain. Trimming stripped 2 bases from V and 2 bases from J, with 10 bases between. Germline V gene sequence: CDR1 LNHDA, CDR2 SQIVND (reference sequence). The CDR3 has 14 amino acids.

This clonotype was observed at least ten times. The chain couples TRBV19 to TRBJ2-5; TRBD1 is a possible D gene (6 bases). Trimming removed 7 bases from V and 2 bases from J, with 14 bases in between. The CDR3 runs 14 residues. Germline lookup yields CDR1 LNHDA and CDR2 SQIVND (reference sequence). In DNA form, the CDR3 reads TGTGCCAGTAAGCTTTCTGGGACACAAGAGACCCAGTACTTC. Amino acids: CASKLSGTQETQYF.

The CDR3 DNA sequence: TGTGCCATCAGTGGAGGTCAGGAGTATCGCTACACCTTC. This gives the protein CAISGGQEYRYTF. V and J are TRBV10-3 and TRBJ1-2, with D uncertain. V lost 4 bases, J lost 9 bases, and 15 bases lay in between. Germline CDR1 reads ENHRY; CDR2 reads SYGVKD. CDR3 length: 13 residues.

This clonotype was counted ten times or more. In DNA, the CDR3 is TGTGCCACCACTCTAGCGGGAGGATCAGATACGCAGTATTTT. Its protein is CATTLAGGSDTQYF. The genes are TRBV11-3 and TRBJ2-3, with TRBD2 matching over 11 bases. This CDR3 is built from 14 residues. The ends lost 10 bases at V and 4 bases at J; junction bases unmatched: 7. CDR1 and CDR2 (germline): SGHNT, YENEEA.

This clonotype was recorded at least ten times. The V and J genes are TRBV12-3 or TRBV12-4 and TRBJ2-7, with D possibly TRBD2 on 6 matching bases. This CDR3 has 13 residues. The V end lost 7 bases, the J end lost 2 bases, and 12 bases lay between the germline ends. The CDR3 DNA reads TGTGCCAGCACACGGGGGAAACCCTACGAGCAGTACTTC. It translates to CASTRGKPYEQYF.

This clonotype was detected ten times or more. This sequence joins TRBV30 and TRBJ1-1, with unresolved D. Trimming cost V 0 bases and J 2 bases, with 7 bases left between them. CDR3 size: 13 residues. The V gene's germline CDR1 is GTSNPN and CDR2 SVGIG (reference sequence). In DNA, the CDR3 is TGTGCCTGGAGTGTGGACCTAAACACTGAAGCTTTCTTT. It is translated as CAWSVDLNTEAFF.

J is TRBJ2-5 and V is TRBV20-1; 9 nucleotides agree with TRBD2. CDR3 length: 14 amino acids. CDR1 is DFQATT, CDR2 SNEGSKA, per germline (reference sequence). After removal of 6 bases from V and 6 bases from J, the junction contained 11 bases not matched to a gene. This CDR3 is CSAAPASGIKTQYF. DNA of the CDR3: TGCAGTGCCGCCCCGGCTAGCGGGATCAAGACCCAGTACTTC.

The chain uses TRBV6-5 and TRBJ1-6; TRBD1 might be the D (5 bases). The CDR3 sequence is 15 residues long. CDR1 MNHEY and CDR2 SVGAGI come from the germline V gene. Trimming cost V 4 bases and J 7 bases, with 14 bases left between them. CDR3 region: CASSSGFGGNSPLHF. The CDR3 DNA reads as TGTGCCAGCAGTTCAGGGTTTGGTGGAAATTCACCCCTCCACTTT.

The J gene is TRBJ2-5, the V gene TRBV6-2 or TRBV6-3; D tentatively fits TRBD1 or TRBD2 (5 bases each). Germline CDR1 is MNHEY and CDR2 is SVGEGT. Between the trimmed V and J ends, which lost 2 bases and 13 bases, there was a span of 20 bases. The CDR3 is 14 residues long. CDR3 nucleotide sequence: TGTGCCAGCAGTTACAGCCCGGGGACGTCTCCGGTGTACTTC. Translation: CASSYSPGTSPVYF.

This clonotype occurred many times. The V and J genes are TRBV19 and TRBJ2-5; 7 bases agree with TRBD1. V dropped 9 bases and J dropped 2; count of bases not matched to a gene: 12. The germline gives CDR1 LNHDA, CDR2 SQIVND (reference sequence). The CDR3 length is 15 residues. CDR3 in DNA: TGTGCCAGCTCTATCGACAGGGAGACGCAAGAGACCCAGTACTTC. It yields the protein CASSIDRETQETQYF.

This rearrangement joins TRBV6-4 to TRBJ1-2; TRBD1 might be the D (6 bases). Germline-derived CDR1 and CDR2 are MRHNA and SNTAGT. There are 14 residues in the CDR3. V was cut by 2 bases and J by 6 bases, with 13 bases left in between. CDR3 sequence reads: CASSDKGGGHGYTF. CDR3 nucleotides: TGTGCCAGCAGTGACAAGGGTGGGGGGCATGGCTACACCTTC.

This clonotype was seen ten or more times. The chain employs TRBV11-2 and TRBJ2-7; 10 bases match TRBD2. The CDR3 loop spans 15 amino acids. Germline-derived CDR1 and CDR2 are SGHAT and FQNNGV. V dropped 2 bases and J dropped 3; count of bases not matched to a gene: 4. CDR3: CASSLLAGAYYEQYF. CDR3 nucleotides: TGTGCCAGCAGCTTACTAGCGGGAGCGTACTACGAGCAGTACTTC.